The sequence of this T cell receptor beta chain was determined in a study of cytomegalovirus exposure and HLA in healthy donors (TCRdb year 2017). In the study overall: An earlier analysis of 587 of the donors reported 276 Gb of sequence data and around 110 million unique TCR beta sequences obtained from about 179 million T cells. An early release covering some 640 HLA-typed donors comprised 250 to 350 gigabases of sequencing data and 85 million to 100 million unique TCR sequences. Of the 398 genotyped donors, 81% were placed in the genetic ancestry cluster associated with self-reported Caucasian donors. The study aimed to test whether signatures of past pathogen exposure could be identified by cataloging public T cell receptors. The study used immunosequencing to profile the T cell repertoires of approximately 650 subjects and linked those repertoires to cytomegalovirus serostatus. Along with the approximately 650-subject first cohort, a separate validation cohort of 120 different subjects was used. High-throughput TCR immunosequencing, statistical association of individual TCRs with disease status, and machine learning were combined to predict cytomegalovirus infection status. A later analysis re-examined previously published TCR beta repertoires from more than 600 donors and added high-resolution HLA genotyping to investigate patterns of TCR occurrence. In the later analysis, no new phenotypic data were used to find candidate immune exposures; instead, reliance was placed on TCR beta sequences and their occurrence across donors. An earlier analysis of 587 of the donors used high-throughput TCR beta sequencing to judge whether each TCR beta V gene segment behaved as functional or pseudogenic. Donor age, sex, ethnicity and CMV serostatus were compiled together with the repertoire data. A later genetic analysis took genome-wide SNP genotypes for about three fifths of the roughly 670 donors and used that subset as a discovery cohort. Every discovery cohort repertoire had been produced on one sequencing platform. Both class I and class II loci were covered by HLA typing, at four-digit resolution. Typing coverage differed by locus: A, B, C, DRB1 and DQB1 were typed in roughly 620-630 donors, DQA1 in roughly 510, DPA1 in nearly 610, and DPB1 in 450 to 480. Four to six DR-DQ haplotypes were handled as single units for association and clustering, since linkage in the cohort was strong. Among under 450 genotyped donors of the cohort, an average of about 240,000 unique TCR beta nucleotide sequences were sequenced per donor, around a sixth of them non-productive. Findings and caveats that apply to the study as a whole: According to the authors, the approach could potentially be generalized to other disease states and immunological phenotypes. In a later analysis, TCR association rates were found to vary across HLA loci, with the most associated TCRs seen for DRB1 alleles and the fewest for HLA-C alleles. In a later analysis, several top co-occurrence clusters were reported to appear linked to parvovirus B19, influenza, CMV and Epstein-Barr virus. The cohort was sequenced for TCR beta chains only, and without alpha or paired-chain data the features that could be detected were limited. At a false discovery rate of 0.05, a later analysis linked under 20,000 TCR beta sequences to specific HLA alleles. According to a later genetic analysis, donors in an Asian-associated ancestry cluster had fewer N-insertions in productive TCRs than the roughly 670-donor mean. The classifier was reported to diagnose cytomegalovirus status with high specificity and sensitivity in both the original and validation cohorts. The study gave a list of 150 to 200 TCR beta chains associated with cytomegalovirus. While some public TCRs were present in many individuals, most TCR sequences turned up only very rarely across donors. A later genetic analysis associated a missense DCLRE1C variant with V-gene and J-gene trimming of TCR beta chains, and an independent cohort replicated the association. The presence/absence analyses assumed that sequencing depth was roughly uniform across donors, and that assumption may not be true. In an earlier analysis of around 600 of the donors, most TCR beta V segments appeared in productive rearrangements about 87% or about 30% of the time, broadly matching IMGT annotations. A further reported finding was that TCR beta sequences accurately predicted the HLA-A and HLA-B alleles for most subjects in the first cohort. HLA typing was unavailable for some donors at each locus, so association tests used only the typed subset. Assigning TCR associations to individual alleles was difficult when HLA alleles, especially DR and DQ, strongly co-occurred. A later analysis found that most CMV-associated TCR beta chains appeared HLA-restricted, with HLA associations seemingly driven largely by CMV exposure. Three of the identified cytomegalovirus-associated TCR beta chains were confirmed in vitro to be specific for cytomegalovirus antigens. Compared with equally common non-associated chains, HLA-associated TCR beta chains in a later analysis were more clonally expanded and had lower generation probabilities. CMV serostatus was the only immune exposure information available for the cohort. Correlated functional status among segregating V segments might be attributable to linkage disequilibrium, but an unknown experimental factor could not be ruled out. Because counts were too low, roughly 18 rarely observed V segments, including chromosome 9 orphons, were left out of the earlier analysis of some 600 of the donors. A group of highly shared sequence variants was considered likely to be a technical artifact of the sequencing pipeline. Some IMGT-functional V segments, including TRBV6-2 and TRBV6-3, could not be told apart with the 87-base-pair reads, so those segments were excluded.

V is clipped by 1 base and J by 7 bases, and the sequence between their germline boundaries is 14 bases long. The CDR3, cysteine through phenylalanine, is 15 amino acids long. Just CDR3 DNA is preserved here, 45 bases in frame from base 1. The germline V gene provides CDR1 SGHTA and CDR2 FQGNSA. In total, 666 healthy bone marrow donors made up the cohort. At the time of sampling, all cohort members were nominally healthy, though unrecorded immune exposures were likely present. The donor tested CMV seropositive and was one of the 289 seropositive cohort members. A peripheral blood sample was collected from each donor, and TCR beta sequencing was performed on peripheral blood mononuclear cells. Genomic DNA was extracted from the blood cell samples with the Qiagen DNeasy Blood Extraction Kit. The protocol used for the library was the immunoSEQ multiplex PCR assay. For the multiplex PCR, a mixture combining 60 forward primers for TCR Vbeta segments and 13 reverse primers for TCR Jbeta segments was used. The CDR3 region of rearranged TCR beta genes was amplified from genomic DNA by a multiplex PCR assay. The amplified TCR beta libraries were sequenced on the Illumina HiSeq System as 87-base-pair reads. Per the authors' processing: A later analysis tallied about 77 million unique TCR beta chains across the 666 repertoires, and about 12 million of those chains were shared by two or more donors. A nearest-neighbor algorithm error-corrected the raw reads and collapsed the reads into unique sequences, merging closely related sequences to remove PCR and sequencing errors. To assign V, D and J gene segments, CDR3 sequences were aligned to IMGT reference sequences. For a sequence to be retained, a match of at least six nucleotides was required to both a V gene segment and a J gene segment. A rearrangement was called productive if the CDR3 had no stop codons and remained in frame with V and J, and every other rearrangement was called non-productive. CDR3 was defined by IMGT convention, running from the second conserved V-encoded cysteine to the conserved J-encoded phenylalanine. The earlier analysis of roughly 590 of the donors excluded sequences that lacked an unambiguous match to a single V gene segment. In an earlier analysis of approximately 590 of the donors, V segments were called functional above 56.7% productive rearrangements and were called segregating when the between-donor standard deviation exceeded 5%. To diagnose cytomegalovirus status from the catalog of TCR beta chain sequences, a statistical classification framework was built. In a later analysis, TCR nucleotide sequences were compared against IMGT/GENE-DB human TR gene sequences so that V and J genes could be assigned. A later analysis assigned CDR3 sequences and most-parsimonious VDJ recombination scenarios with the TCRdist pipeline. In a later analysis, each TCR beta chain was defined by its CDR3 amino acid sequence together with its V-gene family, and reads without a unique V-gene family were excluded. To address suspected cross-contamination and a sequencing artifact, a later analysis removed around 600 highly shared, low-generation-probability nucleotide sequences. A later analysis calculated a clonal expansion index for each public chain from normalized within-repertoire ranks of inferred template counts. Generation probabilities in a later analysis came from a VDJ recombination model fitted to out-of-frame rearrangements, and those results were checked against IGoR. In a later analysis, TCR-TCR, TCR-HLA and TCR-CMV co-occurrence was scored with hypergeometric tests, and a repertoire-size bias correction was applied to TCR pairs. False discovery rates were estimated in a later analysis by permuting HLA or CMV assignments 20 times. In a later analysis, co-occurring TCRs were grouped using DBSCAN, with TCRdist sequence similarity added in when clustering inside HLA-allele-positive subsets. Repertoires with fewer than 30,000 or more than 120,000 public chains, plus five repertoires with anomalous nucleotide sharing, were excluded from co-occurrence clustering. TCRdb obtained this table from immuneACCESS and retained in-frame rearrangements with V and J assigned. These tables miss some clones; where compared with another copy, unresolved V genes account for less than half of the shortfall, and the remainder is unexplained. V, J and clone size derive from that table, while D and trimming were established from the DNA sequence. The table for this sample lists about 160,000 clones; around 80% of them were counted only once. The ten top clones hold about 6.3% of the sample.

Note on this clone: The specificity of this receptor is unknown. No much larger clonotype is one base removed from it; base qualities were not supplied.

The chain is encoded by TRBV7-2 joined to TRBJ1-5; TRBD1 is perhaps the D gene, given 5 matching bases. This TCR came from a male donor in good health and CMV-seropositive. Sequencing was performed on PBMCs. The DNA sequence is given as TGTGCCAGCAGCTTAGTAGCAGGGCCTGGCCAGCCCCAGCATTTT. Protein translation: CASSLVAGPGQPQHF.